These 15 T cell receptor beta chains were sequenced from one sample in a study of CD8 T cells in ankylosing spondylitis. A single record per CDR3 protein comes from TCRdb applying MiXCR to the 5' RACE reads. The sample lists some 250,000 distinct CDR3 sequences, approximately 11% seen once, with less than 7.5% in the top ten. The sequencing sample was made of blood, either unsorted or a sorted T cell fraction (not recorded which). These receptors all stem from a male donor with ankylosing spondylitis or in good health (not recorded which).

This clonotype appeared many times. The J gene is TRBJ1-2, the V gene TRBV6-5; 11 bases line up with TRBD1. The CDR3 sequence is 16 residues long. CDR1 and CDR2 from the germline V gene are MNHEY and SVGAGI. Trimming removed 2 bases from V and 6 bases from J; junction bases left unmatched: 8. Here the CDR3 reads CASSYTPGDRGNGYTF. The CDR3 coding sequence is TGTGCCAGCAGTTACACGCCCGGGGACAGGGGGAATGGCTACACCTTC.

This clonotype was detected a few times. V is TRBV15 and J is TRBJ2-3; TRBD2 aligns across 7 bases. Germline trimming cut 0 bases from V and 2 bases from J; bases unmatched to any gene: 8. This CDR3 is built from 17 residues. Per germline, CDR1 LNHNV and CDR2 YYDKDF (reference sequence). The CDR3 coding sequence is TGTGCCACCAGCAGAGAGGGTAGCGGGCCTCCCACAGATACGCAGTATTTT. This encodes CATSREGSGPPTDTQYF.

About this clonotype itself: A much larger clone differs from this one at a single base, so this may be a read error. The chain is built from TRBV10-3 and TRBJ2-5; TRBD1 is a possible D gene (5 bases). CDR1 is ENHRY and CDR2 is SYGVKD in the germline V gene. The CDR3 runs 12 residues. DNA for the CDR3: TGTGCCATCAGGGACAATCAAGAGACCCAGCACTTC. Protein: CAIRDNQETQHF.

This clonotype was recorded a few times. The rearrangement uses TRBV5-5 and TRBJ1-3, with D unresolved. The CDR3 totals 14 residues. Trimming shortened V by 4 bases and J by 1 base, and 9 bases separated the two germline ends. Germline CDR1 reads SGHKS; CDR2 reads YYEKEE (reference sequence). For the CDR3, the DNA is TGTGCCAGCAGCCCCTTGAGGTCTGGAAACACCATATATTTT. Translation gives CASSPLRSGNTIYF.

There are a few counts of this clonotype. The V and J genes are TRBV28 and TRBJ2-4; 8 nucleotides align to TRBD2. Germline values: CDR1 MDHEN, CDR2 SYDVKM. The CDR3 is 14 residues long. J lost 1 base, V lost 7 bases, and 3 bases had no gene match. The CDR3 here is CASNSGGAKNIQYF. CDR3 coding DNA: TGTGCCAGCAATTCGGGGGGGGCCAAAAACATTCAGTACTTC.

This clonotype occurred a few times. The CDR3 DNA is TGCAGTGCTAGAGTTCAGGGTTTGGATACGCAGTATTTT. As protein: CSARVQGLDTQYF. The rearrangement joins TRBV20-1 to TRBJ2-3; D possibly corresponds to TRBD1 (5 bases). Trimming took off 1 base at V and 6 bases at J, with 11 bases between the two ends. The CDR3 totals 13 residues. CDR1 is DFQATT, CDR2 SNEGSKA, per germline (reference sequence).

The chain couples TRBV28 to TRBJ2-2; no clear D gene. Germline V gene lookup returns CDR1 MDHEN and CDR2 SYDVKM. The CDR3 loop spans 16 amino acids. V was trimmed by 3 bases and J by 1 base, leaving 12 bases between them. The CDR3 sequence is CASSFLGLGNTGELFF. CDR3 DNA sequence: TGTGCCAGCAGTTTTTTGGGCCTGGGGAACACCGGGGAGCTGTTTTTT. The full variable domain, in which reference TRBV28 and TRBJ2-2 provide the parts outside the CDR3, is DVKVTQSSRYLVKRTGEKVFLECVQDMDHENMFWYRQDPGLGLRLIYFSYDVKMKEKGDIPEGYSVSREKKERFSLILESASTNQTSMYLCASSFLGLGNTGELFFGEGSRLTVL.

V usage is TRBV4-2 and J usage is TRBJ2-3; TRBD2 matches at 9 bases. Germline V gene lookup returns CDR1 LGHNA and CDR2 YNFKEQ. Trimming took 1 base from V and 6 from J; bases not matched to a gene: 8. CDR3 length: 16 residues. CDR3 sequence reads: CASSQAPGAGGDTQYF. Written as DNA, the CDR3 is TGTGCCAGCAGCCAAGCCCCTGGCGCGGGGGGGGATACGCAGTATTTT.

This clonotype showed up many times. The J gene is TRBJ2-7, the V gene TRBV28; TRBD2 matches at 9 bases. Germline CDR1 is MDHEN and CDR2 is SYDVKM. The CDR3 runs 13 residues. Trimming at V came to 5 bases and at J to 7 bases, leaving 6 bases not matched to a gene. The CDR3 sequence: CASSILAGREQYF. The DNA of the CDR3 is TGTGCCAGCAGTATTCTAGCGGGACGGGAGCAGTACTTC.

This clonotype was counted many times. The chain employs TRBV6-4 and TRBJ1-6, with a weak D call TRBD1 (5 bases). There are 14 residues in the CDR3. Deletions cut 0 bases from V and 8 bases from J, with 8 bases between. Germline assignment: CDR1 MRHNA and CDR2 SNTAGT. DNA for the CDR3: TGTGCCAGCAGTGACTCGGGGACGCATTCACCCCTCCACTTT. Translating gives CASSDSGTHSPLHF.

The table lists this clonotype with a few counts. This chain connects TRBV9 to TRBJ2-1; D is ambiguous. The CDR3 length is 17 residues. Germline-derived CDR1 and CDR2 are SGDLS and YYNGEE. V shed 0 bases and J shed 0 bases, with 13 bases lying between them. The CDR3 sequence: CASSVASSPSSYNEQFF. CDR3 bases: TGTGCCAGCAGCGTAGCGAGTAGCCCAAGCTCCTACAATGAGCAGTTCTTC.

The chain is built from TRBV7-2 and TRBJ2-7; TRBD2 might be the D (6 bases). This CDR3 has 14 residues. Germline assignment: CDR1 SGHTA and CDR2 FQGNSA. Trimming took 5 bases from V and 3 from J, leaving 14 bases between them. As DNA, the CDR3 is TGTGCCAGCAGCACGACCGGGAGTATCTACGAGCAGTACTTC. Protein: CASSTTGSIYEQYF.

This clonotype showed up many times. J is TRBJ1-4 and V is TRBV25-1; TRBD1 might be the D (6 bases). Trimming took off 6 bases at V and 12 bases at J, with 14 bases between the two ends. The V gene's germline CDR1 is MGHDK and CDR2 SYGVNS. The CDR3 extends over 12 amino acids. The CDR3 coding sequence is TGTGCCAGCAGGATGGACAGAAGGGAACTGTTTTTT. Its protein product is CASRMDRRELFF. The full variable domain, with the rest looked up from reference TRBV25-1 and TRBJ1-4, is EADIYQTPRYLVIGTGKKITLECSQTMGHDKMYWYQQDPGMELHLIHYSYGVNSTEKGDLSSESTVSRIRTEHFPLTLESARPSHTSQYLCASRMDRRELFFGSGTQLSVL.

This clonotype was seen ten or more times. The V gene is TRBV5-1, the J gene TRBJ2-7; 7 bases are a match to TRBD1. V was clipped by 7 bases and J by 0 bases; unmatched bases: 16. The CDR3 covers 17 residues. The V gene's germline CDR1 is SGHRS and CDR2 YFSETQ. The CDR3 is CASDLRTGQNPSYEQYF. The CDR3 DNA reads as TGCGCCAGCGATTTGAGGACAGGTCAGAATCCCTCCTACGAGCAGTACTTC.

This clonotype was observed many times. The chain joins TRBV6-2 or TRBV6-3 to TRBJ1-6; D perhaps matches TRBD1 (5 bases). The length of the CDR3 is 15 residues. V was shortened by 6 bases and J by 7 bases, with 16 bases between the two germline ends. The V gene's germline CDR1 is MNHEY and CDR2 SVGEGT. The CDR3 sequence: CASRPRGKGNSPLHF. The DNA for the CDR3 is TGTGCCAGCAGACCGAGGGGCAAAGGGAATTCACCCCTCCACTTT.